This T cell receptor beta chain was sequenced for a study of blood T cells in healthy people across ages. Combining a sample-barcoded 5' primer with a J-beta primer mix, a second PCR ran for roughly 6 to 12 cycles. TCRdb ran MiXCR on the 5' RACE reads and lists one entry per CDR3 protein. The table has about a million distinct CDR3 sequences, roughly 50% seen once. Turning to this clonotype: The final CDR3 position lacks the conserved phenylalanine or tryptophan, pointing to a likely read error.

The source is a woman aged 55-70 years in good health. Sequenced sample: blood.

CDR3 nucleotide sequence: TGTGCCAGCAGCATTTACAGGGGATCAGAGACCCAGTACCTC. This translates into CASSIYRGSETQYL. The chain carries TRBV6-2 or TRBV6-3 and TRBJ2-5, with 7 bases matching TRBD1. This CDR3 is 14 amino acids long. The germline V gene encodes CDR1 MNHEY and CDR2 SVGEGT. After removal of 6 bases from V and 4 bases from J, the junction contained 8 bases not matched to a gene.